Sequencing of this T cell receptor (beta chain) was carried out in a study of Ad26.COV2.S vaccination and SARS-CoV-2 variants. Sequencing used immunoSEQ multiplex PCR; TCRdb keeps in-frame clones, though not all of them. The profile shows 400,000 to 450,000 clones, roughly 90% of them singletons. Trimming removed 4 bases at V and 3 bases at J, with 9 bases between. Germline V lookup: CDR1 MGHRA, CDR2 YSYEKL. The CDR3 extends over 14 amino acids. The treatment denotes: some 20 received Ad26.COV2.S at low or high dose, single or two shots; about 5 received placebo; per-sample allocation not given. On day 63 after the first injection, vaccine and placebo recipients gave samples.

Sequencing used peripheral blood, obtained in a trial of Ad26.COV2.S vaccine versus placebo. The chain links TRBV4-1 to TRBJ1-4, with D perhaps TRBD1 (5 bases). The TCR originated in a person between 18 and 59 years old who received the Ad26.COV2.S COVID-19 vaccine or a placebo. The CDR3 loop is CASSRRQPNEKLFF. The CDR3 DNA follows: TGCGCCAGCAGCCGGAGACAGCCTAATGAAAAACTGTTTTTT.